This TCR beta chain was retrieved from a study of T cell repertoires in ileal Crohn's disease. Study observations and caveats: Endoscopy was done a median about 6.8 months after surgery.

The method was immunoSEQ multiplex PCR; TCRdb's version includes in-frame clones alone and lacks a portion of them. The sample lists approximately 2,300 clones; about 62% were seen once. Time point indicated: neoterminal ileum biopsy at postoperative endoscopy, about 6 months after surgery. Concerning this clone itself: Its antigen remains unknown.

With V trimmed by 3 bases and J by 5 bases, 7 bases remained unmatched. This CDR3 has 15 amino acids. Germline values: CDR1 MGHDK, CDR2 SYGVNS. The V call is TRBV25-1, the J call TRBJ2-1; 7 positions agree with TRBD1. The sequenced material came from ileal tissue. The receptor comes from an adult with Crohn's disease. CDR3 sequence reads: CASSDVQGKNNEQFF. CDR3 nucleotide sequence: TGTGCCAGCAGTGACGTACAGGGGAAAAACAATGAGCAGTTCTTC.